This entry describes one TCR beta chain. The target antigen is unknown. The CDR3 goes on 3 residues after the read ends, and that part is filled in from the germline J gene. MY09/MY11 PCR detected cervical HPV DNA; dot-blot assigned genotypes. This sample is part of a study of T cells in women clearing cervical HPV infection. Study background: Only a few women had HLA typing results available.

Study-level points and caveats: Cases carried less TRBV6-7 than controls: roughly 0.12% versus 0.17%. Repertoire richness, not evenness, was significantly elevated in CIN3+ cases versus controls.

Clones were sequenced by immunoSEQ multiplex PCR, and TCRdb holds only the in-frame ones, with some missing. This sample's table has around 22,000 clones. The V gene lost 7 bases and the J gene lost 4 bases, with 11 bases spanning the gap. Germline assignment: CDR1 MDHEN and CDR2 SYDVKM. The CDR3 contains 12 residues. Sequencing was done on a sample of blood buffy coat. The sequence was collected from a woman between 18 and 70 years old with a cervical HPV16 infection that either progressed to CIN3+ or cleared (not recorded which). The V and J genes are TRBV28 and TRBJ2-7; weak D call: TRBD1 (6 bases). The CDR3 loop reads CASTSRGYEQYF. The sequenced CDR3 bases are TGTGCCAGCACCTCGAGGGGGTACGAG.